Sequencing of this TCR beta chain was carried out in a study of a mutant IDH1 vaccine in newly diagnosed glioma. Profiled with immunoSEQ multiplex PCR; TCRdb holds only in-frame clones, not every one. In the table there are around 56,000 clones, around 82% of which are singletons. The time point: week 5, during vaccination. What each vaccine dose contained was 300 ug of mutant IDH1 20-mer peptide, accompanied by topical imiquimod. CDR1 is SGHRS and CDR2 is YFSETQ in the germline V gene. With 4 bases removed from V and 0 bases from J, the gap between germline ends came to 4 bases. CDR3 length equals 12 residues. This clone was recorded only once. Its antigen is not known.

Specimen: PBMCs, collected from a glioma patient whose treatment included an IDH1 peptide vaccine. This sequence joins TRBV5-1 and TRBJ2-5; the D is unclear. This TCR was sampled from a young woman with glioma. Some clones in this sample may be carry-over from other donors' samples. In DNA, the CDR3 is TGCGCCAGCAGCAACAACCAAGAGACCCAGTACTTC. Residues: CASSNNQETQYF.